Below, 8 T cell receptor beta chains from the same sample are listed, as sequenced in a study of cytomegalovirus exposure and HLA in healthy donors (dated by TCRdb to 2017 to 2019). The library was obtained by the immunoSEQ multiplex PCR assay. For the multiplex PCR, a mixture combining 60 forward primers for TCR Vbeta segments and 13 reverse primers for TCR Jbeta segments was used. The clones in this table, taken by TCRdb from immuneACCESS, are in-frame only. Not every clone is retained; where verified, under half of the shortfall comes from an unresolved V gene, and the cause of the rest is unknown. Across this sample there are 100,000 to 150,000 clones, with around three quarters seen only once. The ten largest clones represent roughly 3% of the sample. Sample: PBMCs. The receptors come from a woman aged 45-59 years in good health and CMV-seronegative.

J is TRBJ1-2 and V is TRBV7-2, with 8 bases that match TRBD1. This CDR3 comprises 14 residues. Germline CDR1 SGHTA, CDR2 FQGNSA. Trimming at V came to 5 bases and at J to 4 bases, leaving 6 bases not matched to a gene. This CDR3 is CASSPQGASYGYTF. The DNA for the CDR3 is TGTGCCAGCAGCCCCCAGGGGGCGAGCTATGGCTACACCTTC. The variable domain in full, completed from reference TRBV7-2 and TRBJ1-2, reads GAGVSQSPSNKVTEKGKDVELRCDPISGHTALYWYRQSLGQGLEFLIYFQGNSAPDKSGLPSDRFSAERTGGSVSTLTIQRTQQEDSAVYLCASSPQGASYGYTFGSGTRLTVV.

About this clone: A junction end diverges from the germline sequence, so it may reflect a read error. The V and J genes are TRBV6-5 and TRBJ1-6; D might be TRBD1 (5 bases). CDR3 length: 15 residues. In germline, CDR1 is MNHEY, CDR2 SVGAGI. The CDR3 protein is CASSYSTQGISPLHF. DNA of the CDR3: TGTGCCAGTAGTTACTCGACTCAGGGCATCTCACCCCTCCACTTT.

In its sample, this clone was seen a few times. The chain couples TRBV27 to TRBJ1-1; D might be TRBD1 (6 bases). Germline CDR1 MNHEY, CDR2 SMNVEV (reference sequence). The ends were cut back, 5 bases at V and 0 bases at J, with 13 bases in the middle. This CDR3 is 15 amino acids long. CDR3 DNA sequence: TGTGCCAGCAGTCTACAGGGTGGGATGAACACTGAAGCTTTCTTT. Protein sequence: CASSLQGGMNTEAFF.

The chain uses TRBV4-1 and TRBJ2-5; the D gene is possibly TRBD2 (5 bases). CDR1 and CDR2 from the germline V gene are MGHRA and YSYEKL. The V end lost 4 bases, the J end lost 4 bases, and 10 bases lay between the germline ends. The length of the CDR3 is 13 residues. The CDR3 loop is CASSRGLSETQYF. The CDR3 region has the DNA TGCGCCAGCAGCCGAGGACTGTCAGAGACCCAGTACTTC.

CDR3 sequence: CASSPDQGIRAEQYF. In DNA form, the CDR3 reads TGTGCCAGCTCACCAGACCAGGGGATCCGGGCCGAGCAGTACTTC. The chain uses TRBV18 and TRBJ2-7, with D perhaps matching TRBD1 (6 bases). The germline gives CDR1 KGHSH, CDR2 LQKENI. The CDR3 spans 15 residues. V lost 2 bases and J 6 bases, leaving 17 bases between the germline ends.

The CDR3 region has the DNA TGTGCCAGCTCTACGGGAGGGCCGGGAAATGAGCAGTTCTTC. Translated: CASSTGGPGNEQFF. The V and J genes are TRBV6-7 and TRBJ2-1, with 8 bases lining up with TRBD2. TRBV6-7 is marked as an open reading frame, function uncertain. This CDR3 has 14 amino acids. With V trimmed by 8 bases and J by 7 bases, 10 bases remained unmatched.

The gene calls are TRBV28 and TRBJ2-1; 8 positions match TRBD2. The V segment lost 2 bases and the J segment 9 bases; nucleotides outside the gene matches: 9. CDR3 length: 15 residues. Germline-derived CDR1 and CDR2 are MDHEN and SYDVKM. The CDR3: CASSLPRGGGVEQFF. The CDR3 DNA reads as TGTGCCAGCAGTTTACCCCGGGGGGGAGGAGTTGAGCAGTTCTTC.

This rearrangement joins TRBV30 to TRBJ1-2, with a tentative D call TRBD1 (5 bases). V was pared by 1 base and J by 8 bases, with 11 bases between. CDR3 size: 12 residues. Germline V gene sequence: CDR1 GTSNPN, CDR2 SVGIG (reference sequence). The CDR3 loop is CAWSAQGGGYTF. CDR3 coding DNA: TGTGCCTGGAGTGCGCAGGGAGGAGGCTACACCTTC.